This T cell receptor beta chain was obtained from a study of vaccination effects on CD4 cells after COVID-19. ViraFEST expansion of antigen-specific CD4+ T cells with viral peptide pools preceded sequencing. With roughly 9 days of culture completed, CD4+ T cells were isolated. Infection with SARS-CoV-2 occurred in the person between March and December 2020, and PCR confirmed it. Deletions cut 2 bases from V and 6 bases from J, with 11 bases between. Looked up from germline, CDR1 is LGHNA and CDR2 is YSLEER. The CDR3 extends over 14 amino acids. Method: immunoSEQ multiplex PCR; TCRdb's copy keeps in-frame clones and lacks some. The table has some 40,000 clones, 73% seen once; the top ten hold roughly 33%. Worth noting for this clone: Its antigen is currently unknown.

The source material was CD4+ T cells from PBMCs cultured with a peptide pool, sampled before COVID-19 vaccination. The source of this sequence is a human donor who had a prior SARS-CoV-2 infection. V is TRBV4-3 and J is TRBJ2-1; D may correspond to TRBD1 or TRBD2 (5 bases each). The CDR3: CASSQPGRVNEQFF. As DNA, the CDR3 is TGCGCCAGCAGCCAACCGGGACGGGTCAATGAGCAGTTCTTC.